Listed here is a single T cell receptor beta chain. Method: immunoSEQ multiplex PCR; TCRdb's copy keeps in-frame clones and lacks some. The table shows more than 250,000 clones, with 87% occurring only once. V shed 0 bases and J shed 4 bases, with 6 bases lying between them. CDR1 and CDR2 (germline): SEHNR, FQNEAQ (reference sequence). The CDR3 has 13 amino acids. The data stem from a study of blood T cell repertoires in COVID-19. Among Cohort 3 donors, those recovered had two negative PCRs, clearance, or symptom resolution. The clonotype comes from a woman in her thirties who had recovered from COVID-19. The chain has TRBV7-9 and TRBJ1-2; D is unclear. Sequencing input: PBMCs or T cells enriched from blood (not recorded which). In DNA form, the CDR3 reads TGTGCCAGCAGCTTAGCGATGGCCTATGGCTACACCTTC. Amino acids: CASSLAMAYGYTF.